The rows below give T cell receptor beta chains drawn from one sample of a study of shared clonotypes between healthy human individuals. Sequencing used immunoSEQ multiplex PCR; TCRdb keeps in-frame clones, though not all of them. Of about 2.2 million clones in the sample, roughly 95% were seen once. Sample: naive CD8+ T cells from PBMCs. Receptors originate from a man aged 18 to 30 in good health. Some clones in this sample may be carry-over from other donors' samples. Each CDR3 is given with its conserved first and last residue. The D gene is left open where the match is weak. Some rows mark clone size as missing; the rest say once, few, many or name a class of expanded clone.

d_gene	abundance	v_gene	j_gene	CDR3aa	CDR3nt
TRBD2	.	TRBV7-9	TRBJ2-5	CASSLSSGRGQETQYF	TGTGCCAGCAGTTTATCTAGCGGGAGGGGTCAAGAGACCCAGTACTTC
.	.	TRBV2	TRBJ1-5	CASIRDKNSNQPQHF	TGTGCCAGCATACGGGACAAGAACAGCAATCAGCCCCAGCATTTT
TRBD2	.	TRBV28	TRBJ2-5	CASSLWSSGKETQYF	TGTGCCAGCAGTTTATGGTCTAGCGGGAAAGAGACCCAGTACTTC
.	.	TRBV27	TRBJ1-1	CASSSREMNTEAFF	TGTGCCAGCAGTTCAAGAGAGATGAACACTGAAGCTTTCTTT
.	.	TRBV5-5	TRBJ1-1	CASSWQSGTLVDQTEAFF	TGTGCCAGCAGCTGGCAATCCGGGACATTGGTCGACCAAACTGAAGCTTTCTTT
TRBD1	.	TRBV27	TRBJ1-1	CASSPRTGGTEAFF	TGTGCCAGCAGTCCCCGGACAGGGGGTACTGAAGCTTTCTTT
.	once	TRBV28	TRBJ2-7	CASTRERTRYEQYF	TGTGCCAGCACTCGGGAGAGAACCCGTTACGAGCAGTACTTC
TRBD2	.	TRBV19	TRBJ2-7	CASSYGGRSGYEQYF	TGTGCCAGTAGTTACGGCGGGAGGTCGGGCTACGAGCAGTACTTC
TRBD1	once	TRBV9	TRBJ2-7	CASSPWDSLYEQYF	TGTGCCAGCAGCCCGTGGGACAGTCTCTACGAGCAGTACTTC
.	.	TRBV15	TRBJ1-3	CATSHEGTLSGNTIYF	TGTGCCACCAGCCACGAGGGGACACTCTCTGGAAACACCATATATTTT
.	.	TRBV28	TRBJ1-5	CASSLAGYQPQHF	TGTGCCAGCAGTTTAGCAGGTTACCAGCCCCAGCATTTT
TRBD1	.	TRBV25-1	TRBJ1-1	CASRGKLNRGPGEAFF	TGTGCCAGCAGAGGAAAACTTAACAGGGGGCCTGGTGAAGCTTTCTTT
TRBD1	.	TRBV11-2	TRBJ2-3	CASSAYHRGSTDTQYF	TGTGCCAGCAGCGCCTACCACAGGGGAAGCACAGATACGCAGTATTTT
TRBD2	.	TRBV9	TRBJ2-3	CASSPWTSGFTDTQYF	TGTGCCAGCAGCCCATGGACTAGCGGATTCACAGATACGCAGTATTTT
.	.	TRBV27	TRBJ1-2	CASSLNPGTSYGYTF	TGTGCCAGCAGTTTAAACCCCGGGACAAGTTATGGCTACACCTTC
TRBD1	.	TRBV9	TRBJ2-7	CAGLCPGQGSYEQYF	TGTGCCGGATTATGCCCGGGACAGGGCTCCTACGAGCAGTACTTC
.	.	TRBV4-2	TRBJ2-3	CASSQDYASTDTQYF	TGTGCCAGCAGCCAAGACTATGCTAGCACAGATACGCAGTATTTT
TRBD1	.	TRBV15	TRBJ2-7	CATSPGQGYEQYF	TGTGCCACCAGCCCTGGACAGGGGTACGAGCAGTACTTC
.	.	TRBV7-9	TRBJ2-1	CASSPLLRRDWRGVNEQFF	TGTGCCAGCAGCCCCCTCCTTCGTAGGGACTGGAGGGGGGTCAATGAGCAGTTCTTC
.	.	TRBV7-2	TRBJ2-7	CASSLNDASSYEQYF	TGTGCCAGCAGCTTAAATGACGCTAGCTCCTACGAGCAGTACTTC
TRBD2	.	TRBV4-1	TRBJ2-2	CASSQVRREGLGGELFF	TGCGCCAGCAGCCAAGTGAGGCGGGAGGGCCTGGGCGGGGAGCTGTTTTTT
.	.	TRBV15	TRBJ1-2	CATTKRGSRRKGGYTF	TGTGCCACCACCAAAAGAGGTTCCAGGAGAAAGGGGGGCTACACCTTC
.	.	TRBV6-1	TRBJ2-3	CASSDGPPTDTQYF	TGTGCCAGCAGTGACGGTCCTCCCACAGATACGCAGTATTTT
TRBD2	.	TRBV9	TRBJ2-7	CASSVGSGSLHEQYF	TGTGCCAGCAGCGTAGGTAGCGGGAGCTTACACGAGCAGTACTTC
.	once	TRBV6-5	TRBJ2-1	CASSYDASSSYNEQFF	TGTGCCAGCAGTTACGATGCGTCCAGCTCCTACAATGAGCAGTTCTTC
.	.	TRBV27	TRBJ1-3	CASSFGGSGNTIYF	TGTGCCAGCAGTTTTGGGGGCTCTGGAAACACCATATATTTT
.	.	TRBV7-2	TRBJ2-1	CASSLTVRRGWNEQFF	TGTGCCAGCAGCCTCACCGTCAGAAGGGGATGGAATGAGCAGTTCTTC
.	once	TRBV9	TRBJ2-5	CASSPKQGGETQYF	TGTGCCAGCAGCCCCAAACAGGGGGGGGAGACCCAGTACTTC
.	.	TRBV7-2	TRBJ2-7	CASSPSPYEQYF	TGTGCCAGCAGCCCGTCCCCTTACGAGCAGTACTTC
.	.	TRBV19	TRBJ2-1	CASSNTRQASSYNEQFF	TGTGCCAGTAGTAATACACGACAGGCCAGCTCCTACAATGAGCAGTTCTTC
.	.	TRBV7-9	TRBJ1-3	CASSPGNRATGNTIYF	TGTGCCAGCAGCCCGGGGAACCGGGCCACTGGAAACACCATATATTTT
TRBD2	.	TRBV7-8	TRBJ2-1	CASSLGLAVTSNEQFF	TGTGCCAGCAGCCTGGGACTAGCGGTCACCTCCAATGAGCAGTTCTTC
.	once	TRBV30	TRBJ2-1	CAWSVRWESYNEQFF	TGTGCCTGGAGTGTACGGTGGGAATCCTACAATGAGCAGTTCTTC
TRBD1	.	TRBV5-4	TRBJ1-2	CASIPMQGAGYGYTF	TGTGCCAGCATCCCAATGCAGGGGGCTGGGTATGGCTACACCTTC
.	.	TRBV27	TRBJ1-2	CASSLLGTDYGYTF	TGTGCCAGCAGTCTTCTAGGGACGGACTATGGCTACACCTTC
TRBD1	.	TRBV7-3	TRBJ2-7	CASSPGTGGSYEQYF	TGTGCCAGCAGCCCCGGGACAGGGGGATCCTACGAGCAGTACTTC
.	.	TRBV6-5	TRBJ2-7	CASSYSISQGSYEQYF	TGTGCCAGCAGTTACTCGATCAGTCAGGGCTCCTACGAGCAGTACTTC
TRBD2	once	TRBV2	TRBJ2-7	CASTRRPTSGYEQYF	TGTGCCAGCACTCGACGCCCCACTAGCGGATACGAGCAGTACTTC
.	.	TRBV2	TRBJ2-7	CASSEAKVARWYEQYF	TGTGCCAGCAGTGAAGCTAAGGTAGCCCGATGGTACGAGCAGTACTTC
TRBD1	.	TRBV19	TRBJ2-5	CASMGTEETQYF	TGTGCCAGTATGGGGACAGAAGAGACCCAGTACTTC
.	.	TRBV28	TRBJ2-2	CASSTTGELFF	TGTGCCAGCAGTACAACCGGGGAGCTGTTTTTT
.	.	TRBV5-1	TRBJ1-2	CASSSSGGAYGYTF	TGCGCCAGCAGCTCGTCGGGTGGTGCCTATGGCTACACCTTC